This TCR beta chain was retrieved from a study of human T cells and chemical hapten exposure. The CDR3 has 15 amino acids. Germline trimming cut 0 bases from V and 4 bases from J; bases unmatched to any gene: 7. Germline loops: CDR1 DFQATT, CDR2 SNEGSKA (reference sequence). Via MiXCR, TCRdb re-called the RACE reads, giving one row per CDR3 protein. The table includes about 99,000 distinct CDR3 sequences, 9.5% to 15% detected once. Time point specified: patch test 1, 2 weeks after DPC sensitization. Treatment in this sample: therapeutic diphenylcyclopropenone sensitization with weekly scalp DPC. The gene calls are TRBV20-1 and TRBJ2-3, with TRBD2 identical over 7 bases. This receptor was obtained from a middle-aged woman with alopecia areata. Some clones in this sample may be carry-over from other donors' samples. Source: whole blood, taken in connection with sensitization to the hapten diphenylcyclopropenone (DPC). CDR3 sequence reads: CSARDIGEGADTQYF. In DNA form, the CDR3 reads TGCAGTGCTAGAGATATCGGGGAGGGCGCAGATACGCAGTATTTT.